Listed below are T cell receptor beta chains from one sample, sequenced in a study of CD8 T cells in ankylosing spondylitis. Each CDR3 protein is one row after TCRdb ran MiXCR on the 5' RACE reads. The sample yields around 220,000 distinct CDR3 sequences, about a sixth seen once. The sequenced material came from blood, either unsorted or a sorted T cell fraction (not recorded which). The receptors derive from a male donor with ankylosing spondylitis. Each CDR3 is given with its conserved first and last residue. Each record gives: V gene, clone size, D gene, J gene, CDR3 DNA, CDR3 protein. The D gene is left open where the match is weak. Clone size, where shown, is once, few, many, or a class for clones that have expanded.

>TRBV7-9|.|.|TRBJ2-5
TGTGCCAGCAGCTTGCTGTCAGGGAAGTACCAAGAGACCCAGTACTTC
CASSLLSGKYQETQYF
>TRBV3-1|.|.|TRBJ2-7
TGTGCCAGCAGCCAAGATCTGGAGTCCTACGAGCAGTACTTC
CASSQDLESYEQYF
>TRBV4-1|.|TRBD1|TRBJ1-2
TGCGCCAGCAGCCAAGGGACAGGGTTGAAATATGGCTACACCTTC
CASSQGTGLKYGYTF
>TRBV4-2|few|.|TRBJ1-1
TGTGCCAGCAGCCAAGTAAGTCTCGCCAGCGCTGAAGCTTTCTTT
CASSQVSLASAEAFF
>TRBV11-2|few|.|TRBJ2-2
TGTGCCAGCAGCTTAGTTACAAGAGATTTAACCGGGGAGCTGTTTTTT
CASSLVTRDLTGELFF
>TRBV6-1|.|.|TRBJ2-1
TGTGCCAGCAGTGGACTAACGGGGTACAATGAGCAGTTCTTC
CASSGLTGYNEQFF
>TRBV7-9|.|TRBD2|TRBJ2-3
TGTGCCAGCAGCCGAGCGGGAATTAGCACAGATACGCAGTATTTT
CASSRAGISTDTQYF
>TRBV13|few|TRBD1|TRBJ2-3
TGTGCCAGCAGCCGGACAGGGGACCTCACAGATACGCAGTATTTT
CASSRTGDLTDTQYF
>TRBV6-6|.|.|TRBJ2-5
TGTGCCAGCAGACCACAAGGGGGGGAGACCCAGTACTTC
CASRPQGGETQYF
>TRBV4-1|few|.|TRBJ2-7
TGCGCCAGCAGCCAAGATCCCACGGAGAGCTCCTACGAGCAGTACTTC
CASSQDPTESSYEQYF
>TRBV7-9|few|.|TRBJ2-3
TGTGCCAGCAGCTTTCTACAGGGTGGCACAGATACGCAGTATTTT
CASSFLQGGTDTQYF
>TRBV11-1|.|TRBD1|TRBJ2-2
TGTGCCAGCAGCGAGCCGCCGGGGCGCTCCGACAGGGCCACCGGGGAGCTGTTTTTT
CASSEPPGRSDRATGELFF
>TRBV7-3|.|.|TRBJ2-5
TGTGCCAGCAGCCAGGGCCAGGGTGGCCAAGAGACCCAGTACTTC
CASSQGQGGQETQYF
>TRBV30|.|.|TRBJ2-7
TGTGCCTGGAGTGTTTCCCCCGAGCAGTACTTC
CAWSVSPEQYF
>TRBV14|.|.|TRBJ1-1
TGTGCCAGCAGCCAGGGGCGCACTGAAGCTTTCTTT
CASSQGRTEAFF
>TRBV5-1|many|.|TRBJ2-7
TGCGCCAGCAGCTTCAGTTCAGGGACCTACGAGCAGTACTTC
CASSFSSGTYEQYF
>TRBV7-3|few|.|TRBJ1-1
TGTGCCAGCAGTGGAGACACGAACACTGAAGCTTTCTTT
CASSGDTNTEAFF
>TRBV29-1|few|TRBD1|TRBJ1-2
TGCAGCGTTGAAGTCACAGGGGGCGCTTGGGATGGCTACACCTTC
CSVEVTGGAWDGYTF
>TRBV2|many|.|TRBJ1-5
TGTGCCAGCAGTGACACGGGCAATCAGCCCCAGCATTTT
CASSDTGNQPQHF
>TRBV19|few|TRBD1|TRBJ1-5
TGTGCCAGTAGCCCAGGGACAGCTAGCAATCAGCCCCAGCATTTT
CASSPGTASNQPQHF
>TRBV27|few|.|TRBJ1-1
TGTGCCAGCAGTTTCGAGAATACAAACACTGAAGCTTTCTTT
CASSFENTNTEAFF
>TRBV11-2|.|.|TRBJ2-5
TGTGCCAGCAGCTTAGCGAACCCGGACCCGGAGACCCAGTACTTC
CASSLANPDPETQYF
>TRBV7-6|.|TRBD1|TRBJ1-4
TGTGCCAGCAGCTTACCCGGGACAGGGAATGAAAAACTGTTTTTT
CASSLPGTGNEKLFF
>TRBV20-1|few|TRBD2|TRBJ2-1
TGCAGTGCTAGAGATCTAGGACTAGCGGCAACAAGCTCCTACAATGAGCAGTTCTTC
CSARDLGLAATSSYNEQFF
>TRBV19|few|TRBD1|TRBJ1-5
TGTGCCAGTCGACAGGGAACGCATAGCAATCAGCCCCAGCATTTT
CASRQGTHSNQPQHF
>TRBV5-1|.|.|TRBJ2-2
TGCGCCAGCAGCTTGGCCCCGGTAGTAAGCACCGGGGAGCTGTTTTTT
CASSLAPVVSTGELFF
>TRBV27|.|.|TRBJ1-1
TGTGCCAGTTCTCGACACGGTGGAGACACTGAAGCTTTCTTT
CASSRHGGDTEAFF
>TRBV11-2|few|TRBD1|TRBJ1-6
TGTGCCAGCAGCATTTCCACAGGGGAGAATTCACCCCTCCACTTT
CASSISTGENSPLHF
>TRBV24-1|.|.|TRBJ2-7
TGTGCCACCAGTGACGCCCCTTCCGAGCAGTACTTC
CATSDAPSEQYF
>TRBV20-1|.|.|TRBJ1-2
TGCAGTGCGGCCTCCGGGGAGGGTTATGGCTACACCTTC
CSAASGEGYGYTF
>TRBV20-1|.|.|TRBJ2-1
TGCAGTGCTAACTTGGGAGGGGGCTCCTACAATGAGCAGTTCTTC
CSANLGGGSYNEQFF
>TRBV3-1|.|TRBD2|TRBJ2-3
TGTGCCAGCAGCCAAACTTATCGACTAGCGGCAGATACGCAGTATTTT
CASSQTYRLAADTQYF
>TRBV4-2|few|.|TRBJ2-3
TGTGCCAGCAGCCAGGACAGTACCCTGGGCGATACGCAGTATTTT
CASSQDSTLGDTQYF
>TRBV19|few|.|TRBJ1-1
TGTGCCAGTAGTATGGCGAGAACCCCGAACACTGAAGCTTTCTTT
CASSMARTPNTEAFF
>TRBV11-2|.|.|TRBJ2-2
TGTGCCAGCAGCTCCAGCTGGGCTAACACCGGGGAGCTGTTTTTT
CASSSSWANTGELFF
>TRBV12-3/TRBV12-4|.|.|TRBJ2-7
TGTGCCAGCAGTTTGAGGGGGAATCACTACGAGCAGTACTTC
CASSLRGNHYEQYF
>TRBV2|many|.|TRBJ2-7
TGTGCCAGCAGTGAACCCAGTTCAGAGGGCGAGCAGTACTTC
CASSEPSSEGEQYF
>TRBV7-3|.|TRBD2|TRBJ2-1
TGTGCCAGCAGCTTAAGGGGGGGTCGTTACAATGAGCAGTTCTTC
CASSLRGGRYNEQFF
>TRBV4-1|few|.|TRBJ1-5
TGCGCCAGCAGCCACGGGCCGAATAGCAATCAGCCCCAGCATTTT
CASSHGPNSNQPQHF
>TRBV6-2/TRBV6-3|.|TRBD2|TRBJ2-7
TGTGCCACCAAGACTAGCAGGTACGAGCAGTACTTC
CATKTSRYEQYF
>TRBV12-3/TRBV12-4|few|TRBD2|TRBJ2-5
TGTGCCAGCAGTTGGGGGGGAGAGACCCAGTACTTC
CASSWGGETQYF
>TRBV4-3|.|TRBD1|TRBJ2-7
TGCGCCAGCAGCCAAGATCCCCGCGGATTAGGGGGCAACGAGCAGTACTTC
CASSQDPRGLGGNEQYF
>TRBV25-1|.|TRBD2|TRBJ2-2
TGTGCCAGCAGTGTAACTAGCGCCACCGGGGAGCTGTTTTTT
CASSVTSATGELFF
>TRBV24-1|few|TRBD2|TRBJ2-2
TGTGCCACCAGTGAAGCGGGAAATACCGGGGAGCTGTTTTTT
CATSEAGNTGELFF
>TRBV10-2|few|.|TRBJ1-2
TGCGCCAGCAGTGAATTAAGGGCGGATAGCTATGGCTACACCTTC
CASSELRADSYGYTF
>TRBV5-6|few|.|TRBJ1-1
TGTGCCAGCAGCTTGGACACGGACTACGAAGCTTTCTTT
CASSLDTDYEAFF
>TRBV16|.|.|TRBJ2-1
TGTGCCAGCAGCCAACAAGCTAACAATGAGCAGTTCTTC
CASSQQANNEQFF
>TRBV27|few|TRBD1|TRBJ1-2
TGTGCCAGCAGTGACACAGGGGGCTCATATGGCTACACCTTC
CASSDTGGSYGYTF
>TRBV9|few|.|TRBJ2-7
TGTGCCAGCAGCCCCCCAGCTGACTACGAGCAGTACTTC
CASSPPADYEQYF
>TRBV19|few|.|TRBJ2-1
TGTGCCAGTAGTATAGATTCCGGGTTCGCCTACAATGAGCAGTTCTTC
CASSIDSGFAYNEQFF
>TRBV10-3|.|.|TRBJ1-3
TGTGCCATCAGTTCTGGACCGCTTGTCTCTGGAAACACCATATATTTT
CAISSGPLVSGNTIYF
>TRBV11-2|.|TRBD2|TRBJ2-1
TGTGCCAGCAGCCCCCCGGGGGGGATTTACAATGAGCAGTTCTTC
CASSPPGGIYNEQFF
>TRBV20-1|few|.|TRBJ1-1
TGCAGTGCTTTACGATGGGGCACTGAAGCTTTCTTT
CSALRWGTEAFF
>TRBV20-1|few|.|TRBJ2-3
TGCAGTGCAACCTTGTTGTGGGAGCTTCGCACAGATACGCAGTATTTT
CSATLLWELRTDTQYF
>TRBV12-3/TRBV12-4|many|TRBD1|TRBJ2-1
TGTGCCAGCAGCCTGCAGGGGGCCTATGAGCAGTTCTTC
CASSLQGAYEQFF
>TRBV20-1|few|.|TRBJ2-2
TGCAGTGCTAGTCCAGGGACCGGGGAGCTGTTTTTT
CSASPGTGELFF
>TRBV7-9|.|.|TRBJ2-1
TGTGCCAGCAGCTTACCCCAGGGTCACTCCTACAATGAGCAGTTCTTC
CASSLPQGHSYNEQFF
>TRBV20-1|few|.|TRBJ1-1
TGCAGTGCTAGAGACGGCACCGGGAACACTGAAGCTTTCTTT
CSARDGTGNTEAFF
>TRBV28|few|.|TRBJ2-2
TGTGCCAGCAGTTTGAGTGGACAGATCATCACCGGGGAGCTGTTTTTT
CASSLSGQIITGELFF